This T cell receptor (beta chain) was identified in a study of shared clonotypes between healthy human individuals. Study-wide findings and caveats: Memory subsets had estimated richness that was generally smaller than that of naive subsets.

Profiling relied on immunoSEQ multiplex PCR, and the TCRdb table lists in-frame clones only, not all of them. Of 2 million to 3 million clones in the sample, 80% to 95% are singletons; the top ten hold around 0.4%. CDR3 length: 14 residues. CDR1 and CDR2 from the germline V gene are LNHDA and SQIVND (reference sequence). The V segment lost 4 bases and the J segment 5 bases; nucleotides outside the gene matches: 4. A note on this clone: What it binds is unknown.

The sample consisted of naive CD4+ T cells from PBMCs. Specified subset: CD45RA+ positively selected. This TCR was sampled from a man between 18 and 35 years old in good health. Some clones in this sample may be carry-over from other donors' samples. V and J are TRBV19 and TRBJ1-5; 8 bases fit TRBD1. The chain's CDR3 is CASSRTGYDQPQHF. CDR3 nucleotide sequence: TGTGCCAGTAGTAGGACAGGGTATGATCAGCCCCAGCATTTT.